The next 13 T cell receptor beta chains were all read from a single sample in a study of OX40 agonist ivuxolimab in advanced cancers. Sequencing used immunoSEQ multiplex PCR; TCRdb keeps in-frame clones, though not all of them. This table holds about 34,000 clones, 80% to 95% found once. Sequenced material: CD4+ or CD8+ T cells sorted from blood, taken in a trial of the OX40 agonist ivuxolimab. These receptors were obtained from an adult with an advanced solid tumor such as melanoma, head and neck, liver or kidney cancer.

The rearrangement joins TRBV9 to TRBJ1-1; TRBD1 is a possible D gene (6 bases). V lost 6 bases and J 5 bases, leaving 14 bases between the germline ends. Germline V gene sequence: CDR1 SGDLS, CDR2 YYNGEE. This CDR3 contains 13 residues. Here the CDR3 reads CASTGGRGTEAFF. CDR3 DNA: TGTGCCAGCACGGGGGGGCGAGGTACTGAAGCTTTCTTT.

The rearrangement uses TRBV5-4 and TRBJ1-1, with 10 bases lining up with TRBD1. CDR3 size: 17 residues. V was pared by 4 bases and J by 0 bases, with 9 bases of the junction left unmatched. Germline loops: CDR1 SGHNT, CDR2 YYREEE (reference sequence). In DNA form, the CDR3 reads TGTGCCAGCAGCAGGGGACAGGGGAAAGTCCTGAACACTGAAGCTTTCTTT. It yields the protein CASSRGQGKVLNTEAFF.

This clone was picked up one time. The chain couples TRBV9 to TRBJ2-1, with a tentative D call TRBD2 (6 bases). CDR1 is SGDLS and CDR2 is YYNGEE in the germline V gene. This CDR3 comprises 14 residues. Trimming stripped 0 bases from V and 3 bases from J, with 7 bases between. The CDR3 nucleotides are TGTGCCAGCAGCGTAGGCGGGAACTACAATGAGCAGTTCTTC. This sequence encodes CASSVGGNYNEQFF.

V usage is TRBV5-4 and J usage is TRBJ2-3; 15 bases are shared with TRBD2. The V gene's germline CDR1 is SGHNT and CDR2 YYREEE (reference sequence). CDR3 length: 17 amino acids. J was trimmed by 5 bases and V by 4 bases; bases with no gene match: 8. As DNA, the CDR3 is TGTGCCAGCAGCCTCCGGACTAGCGGGGGGGCGGTAGATACGCAGTATTTT. Translated, it gives CASSLRTSGGAVDTQYF. Based on the CDR3 plus reference TRBV5-4 and TRBJ2-3, the full variable domain is ETGVTQSPTHLIKTRGQQVTLRCSSQSGHNTVSWYQQALGQGPQFIFQYYREEENGRGNFPPRFSGLQFPNYSSELNVNALELDDSALYLCASSLRTSGGAVDTQYFGPGTRLTVL.

The rearrangement uses TRBV11-2 and TRBJ2-7, with no clear D. The CDR3 extends over 12 amino acids. V was trimmed by 5 bases and J by 0 bases, leaving 5 bases between them. The germline gives CDR1 SGHAT, CDR2 FQNNGV. The CDR3 is CASSASSYEQYF. The CDR3 region has the DNA TGTGCCAGCAGCGCCAGCTCCTACGAGCAGTACTTC.

The chain couples TRBV11-2 to TRBJ2-7; TRBD2 aligns across 14 bases. Germline CDR1 and CDR2: SGHAT and FQNNGV. There are 17 residues in the CDR3. Losses at the gene ends were 5 bases for V and 5 bases for J; bases not matched to a gene: 11. Here the CDR3 reads CASSLRGLAGEGDEQYF. DNA of the CDR3: TGTGCCAGCAGCCTCCGGGGACTAGCGGGAGAAGGGGACGAGCAGTACTTC.

This chain links TRBV7-2 with TRBJ2-5; 13 bases fit TRBD2. V gave up 5 bases and J gave up 5 bases; unmatched junction bases: 8. The CDR3 length is 16 residues. CDR1 and CDR2 from the germline V gene are SGHTA and FQGNSA. CDR3 residues: CASSVTSGGAWETQYF. The CDR3 coding sequence is TGTGCCAGCAGCGTTACTAGCGGGGGGGCATGGGAGACCCAGTACTTC.

Only one count was recorded for this clone. The chain employs TRBV7-9 and TRBJ1-3, with no clear D. CDR1 is SEHNR and CDR2 is FQNEAQ in the germline V gene (reference sequence). V shed 1 base and J shed 4 bases, with 11 bases lying between them. This CDR3 has 15 residues. CDR3 residues: CASSLDYGVGNTIYF. In nucleotides, the CDR3 is TGTGCCAGCAGCTTAGATTATGGAGTAGGAAACACCATATATTTT.

The CDR3 is CASSEGGQGYEQFF. CDR3 nucleotide sequence: TGTGCCAGCAGTGAAGGTGGACAGGGCTATGAGCAGTTCTTC. V gene TRBV25-1 combines with J gene TRBJ2-1; TRBD1 matches at 8 bases. This CDR3 is 14 amino acids long. Germline V gene lookup returns CDR1 MGHDK and CDR2 SYGVNS. Trimming took 2 bases from V and 8 from J; bases not matched to a gene: 5.

This clone was counted a single time. The chain recombines TRBV6-6 with TRBJ1-5; tentatively, D is TRBD1 (5 bases). This CDR3 has 15 amino acids. The germline V and J ends were trimmed by 2 bases and 1 base, with 9 bases remaining between them. The germline V gene has CDR1 MNHNY and CDR2 SVGAGI (reference sequence). CDR3 amino acids: CASSYMGGSNQPQHF. The CDR3 region has the DNA TGTGCCAGCAGTTACATGGGGGGAAGCAATCAGCCCCAGCATTTT.

The chain couples TRBV19 to TRBJ1-4; D ambiguous. This CDR3 has 14 residues. Trimming removed 3 bases at V and 8 bases at J, with 13 bases between. Germline CDR1 and CDR2: LNHDA and SQIVND (reference sequence). For the CDR3, the DNA is TGTGCCAGTAGTATTACCGGGAGCGGGGAAAAACTGTTTTTT. It translates to CASSITGSGEKLFF.

This clone came up once. The V and J genes are TRBV5-1 and TRBJ2-2, with TRBD1 matching 10 bases. This CDR3 is 15 amino acids long. CDR1 and CDR2 from the germline V gene are SGHRS and YFSETQ. With V trimmed by 4 bases and J by 5 bases, 5 bases remained unmatched. The DNA for the CDR3 is TGCGCCAGCAGCGTATCGGGACAGGGGACCGGGGAGCTGTTTTTT. It encodes CASSVSGQGTGELFF.

This clone was found once. This sequence joins TRBV5-4 and TRBJ2-3, with 11 bases identical to TRBD2. Germline CDR1 is SGHNT and CDR2 is YYREEE (reference sequence). V was clipped by 0 bases and J by 4 bases; unmatched bases: 10. This CDR3 has 18 residues. This chain's CDR3 is CASSLAGSGGAGPDTQYF. The CDR3 region has the DNA TGTGCCAGCAGCTTGGCCGGTAGCGGGGGGGCCGGGCCAGATACGCAGTATTTT.